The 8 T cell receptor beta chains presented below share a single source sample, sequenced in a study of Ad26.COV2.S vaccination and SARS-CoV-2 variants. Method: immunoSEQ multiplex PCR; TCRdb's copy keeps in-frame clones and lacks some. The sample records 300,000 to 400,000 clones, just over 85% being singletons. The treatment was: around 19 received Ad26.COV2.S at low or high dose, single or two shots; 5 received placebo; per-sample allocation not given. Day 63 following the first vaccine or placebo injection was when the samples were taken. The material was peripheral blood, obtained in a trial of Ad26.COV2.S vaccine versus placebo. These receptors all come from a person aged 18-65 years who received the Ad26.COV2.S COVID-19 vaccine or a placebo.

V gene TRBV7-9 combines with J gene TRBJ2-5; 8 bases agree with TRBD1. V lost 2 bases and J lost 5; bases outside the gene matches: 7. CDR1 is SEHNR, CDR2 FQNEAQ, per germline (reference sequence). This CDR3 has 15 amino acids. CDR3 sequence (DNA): TGTGCCAGCAGCTTATATCCAGGGGGCTCGGAGACCCAGTACTTC. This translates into CASSLYPGGSETQYF.

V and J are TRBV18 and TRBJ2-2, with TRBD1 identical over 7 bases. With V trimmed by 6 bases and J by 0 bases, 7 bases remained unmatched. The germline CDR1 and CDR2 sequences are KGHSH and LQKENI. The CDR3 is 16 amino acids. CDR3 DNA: TGTGCCAGCTCTTTAGCCGGGACAGCGAACACCGGGGAGCTGTTTTTT. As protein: CASSLAGTANTGELFF.

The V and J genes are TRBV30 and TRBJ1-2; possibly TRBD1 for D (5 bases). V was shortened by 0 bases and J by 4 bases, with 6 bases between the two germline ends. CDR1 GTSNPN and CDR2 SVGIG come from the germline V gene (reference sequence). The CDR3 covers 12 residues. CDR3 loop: CAWSVTVYGYTF. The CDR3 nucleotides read TGTGCCTGGAGTGTGACAGTCTATGGCTACACCTTC.

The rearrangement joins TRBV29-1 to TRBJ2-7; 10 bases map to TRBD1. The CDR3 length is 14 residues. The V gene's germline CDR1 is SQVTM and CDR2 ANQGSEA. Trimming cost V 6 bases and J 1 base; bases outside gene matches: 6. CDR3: CSVLPGQGSYEQYF. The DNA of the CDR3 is TGCAGCGTCCTGCCGGGACAGGGGTCCTACGAGCAGTACTTC.

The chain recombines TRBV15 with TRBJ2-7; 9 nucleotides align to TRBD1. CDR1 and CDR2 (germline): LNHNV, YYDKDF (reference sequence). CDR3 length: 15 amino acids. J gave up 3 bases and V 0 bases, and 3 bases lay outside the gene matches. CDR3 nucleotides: TGTGCCACCAGCAGAGAGGGACAGGGATACTACGAGCAGTACTTC. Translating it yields CATSREGQGYYEQYF.

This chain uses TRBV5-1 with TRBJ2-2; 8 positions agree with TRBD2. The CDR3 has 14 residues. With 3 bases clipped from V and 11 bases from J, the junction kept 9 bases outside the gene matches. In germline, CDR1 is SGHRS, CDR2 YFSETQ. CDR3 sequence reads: CASSSGGSLPELFF. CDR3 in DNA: TGCGCCAGCAGCTCGGGGGGGAGTCTCCCCGAGCTGTTTTTT.

The CDR3 coding sequence is TGTGCCAGCAGCCCCGACAGGGCGGGTCAGCCCCAGCATTTT. Protein: CASSPDRAGQPQHF. The chain uses TRBV9 and TRBJ1-5; TRBD1 matches 7 bases. Germline trimming cut 4 bases from V and 6 bases from J; bases unmatched to any gene: 7. There are 14 residues in the CDR3. Germline CDR1 and CDR2: SGDLS and YYNGEE. The complete variable domain, with remaining parts taken from reference TRBV9 and TRBJ1-5, reads DSGVTQTPKHLITATGQRVTLRCSPRSGDLSVYWYQQSLDQGLQFLIQYYNGEERAKGNILERFSAQQFPDLHSELNLSSLELGDSALYFCASSPDRAGQPQHFGDGTRLSIL.

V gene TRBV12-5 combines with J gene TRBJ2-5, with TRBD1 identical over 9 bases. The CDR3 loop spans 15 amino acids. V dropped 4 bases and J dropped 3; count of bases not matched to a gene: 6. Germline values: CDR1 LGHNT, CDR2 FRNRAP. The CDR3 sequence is CASGWGRTGEETQYF. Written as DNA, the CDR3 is TGTGCTAGTGGTTGGGGCCGGACAGGGGAAGAGACCCAGTACTTC. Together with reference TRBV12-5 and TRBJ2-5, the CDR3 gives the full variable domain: DARVTQTPRHKVTEMGQEVTMRCQPILGHNTVFWYRQTMMQGLELLAYFRNRAPLDDSGMPKDRFSAEMPDATLATLKIQPSEPRDSAVYFCASGWGRTGEETQYFGPGTRLLVL.